This entry features one TCR beta chain sequence. Trimming cost V 2 bases and J 7 bases; bases outside gene matches: 8. The CDR3 has 16 residues. Germline loops: CDR1 MNHEY, CDR2 SVGAGI. This record comes from a study of cytomegalovirus exposure and HLA in healthy donors. The PCR used 60 Vbeta and 13 Jbeta primers. TCRdb keeps only in-frame clones here, not all; method: immunoSEQ multiplex PCR. This repertoire shows 85,000 to 100,000 clones, roughly three quarters found once; its top ten account for 2.5% to 3.5%. Material: PBMCs. The chain employs TRBV6-5 and TRBJ1-6; 7 bases are a match to TRBD1. This receptor was obtained from a male donor in good health and CMV-seropositive. The CDR3 spells CASSYATGFLNSPLHF. CDR3 bases: TGTGCCAGCAGTTACGCGACAGGGTTCCTGAATTCACCCCTCCACTTT.